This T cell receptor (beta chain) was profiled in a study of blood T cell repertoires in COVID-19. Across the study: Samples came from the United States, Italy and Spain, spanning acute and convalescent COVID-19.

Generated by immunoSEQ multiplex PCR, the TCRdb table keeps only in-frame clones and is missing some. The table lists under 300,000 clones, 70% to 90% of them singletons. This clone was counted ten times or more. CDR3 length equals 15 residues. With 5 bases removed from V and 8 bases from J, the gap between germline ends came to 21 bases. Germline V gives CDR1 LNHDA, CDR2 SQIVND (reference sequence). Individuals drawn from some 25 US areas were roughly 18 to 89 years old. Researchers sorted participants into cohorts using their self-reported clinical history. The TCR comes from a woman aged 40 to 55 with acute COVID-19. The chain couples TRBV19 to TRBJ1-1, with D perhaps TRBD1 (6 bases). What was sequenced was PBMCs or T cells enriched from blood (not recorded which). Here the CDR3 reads CASSETGFKFEEAFF. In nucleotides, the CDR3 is TGTGCCAGTAGTGAAACAGGGTTTAAGTTTGAGGAAGCTTTCTTT.